This is a list of T cell receptor beta chains from one sample in a study of blood T cell repertoires in COVID-19. Using immunoSEQ multiplex PCR, the repertoire was profiled, and TCRdb retains in-frame clones only, with some absent. The sample has around 130,000 clones, about 83% seen once. The sample comprised peripheral blood. The receptor set was obtained from a human donor in a cohort sampled during active COVID-19. The CDR3 runs from the conserved cysteine through the conserved F or W. Each record gives: CDR3 length, V gene, clone size, J gene, D gene, CDR3 DNA, CDR3 protein. A D gene is named only where the DNA matches it firmly. For some rows the clone size is stated as once, few or many, or as a class when expanded; others skip it.

>15|TRBV29-1|-|TRBJ2-6|-
TGCAGCGTTGCTCCCCCGAGCTCTGGGGCCAACGTCCTGACTTTC
CSVAPPSSGANVLTF
>16|TRBV5-1|-|TRBJ2-2|TRBD1
TGCGCCAGCAGCTTGGTGAGGACAGGGGGAACCGGGGAGCTGTTTTTT
CASSLVRTGGTGELFF
>15|TRBV7-9|-|TRBJ2-7|-
TGTGCCAGCAGCTCGTCCGGACTGCCCTCCTACGAGCAGTACTTC
CASSSSGLPSYEQYF
>15|TRBV5-1|once|TRBJ1-1|-
TGCGCCAGCAGCTTGGCCCCCGCGGGGAACACTGAAGCTTTCTTT
CASSLAPAGNTEAFF
>14|TRBV3-1/TRBV3-2|once|TRBJ2-5|-
TGTGCCAGCAGGGAGCAGGGGAGAGGAGAGACCCAGTACTTC
CASREQGRGETQYF
>14|TRBV6-6|few|TRBJ1-1|-
TGTGCCAGCAATGGAAGGGGGATGAACACTGAAGCTTTCTTT
CASNGRGMNTEAFF
>11|TRBV5-6|-|TRBJ2-1|-
TGTGCCAGCAGCTTGGACAGAGAGCAGTTCTTC
CASSLDREQFF
>16|TRBV9|-|TRBJ1-2|-
TGTGCCAGCGGCTTACGGGAGGGAGGAGGGCTCTATGGCTACACCTTC
CASGLREGGGLYGYTF
>14|TRBV10-3|few|TRBJ1-1|-
TGTGCCATCAGTGAGTTTACAGAGAACACTGAAGCTTTCTTT
CAISEFTENTEAFF
>14|TRBV2|-|TRBJ2-3|-
TGTGCCAGCACCATAACGGGGAGGACAGATACGCAGTATTTT
CASTITGRTDTQYF
>14|TRBV30|-|TRBJ1-1|TRBD1
TGTGCCTGGAACAGGGGGACAGGGTACACTGAAGCTTTCTTT
CAWNRGTGYTEAFF
>10|TRBV6-5|-|TRBJ2-1|-
TGTGCCAGCGGGGCGAGGGAGCAGTTCTTC
CASGAREQFF
>15|TRBV1|-|TRBJ2-1|-
TGCACCAGCAGTAATTCCCGTCTAGTCTACAATGAGCAGTTCTTC
CTSSNSRLVYNEQFF
>16|TRBV7-8|-|TRBJ1-2|-
TGTGCCAGCAGCTTATCGAGGACCCGGGGTGACTATGGCTACACCTTC
CASSLSRTRGDYGYTF
>15|TRBV6-5|-|TRBJ2-5|TRBD1
TGTGCCAGCAGTTCCACACGACAGGGGAGTATAGCCCAGTACTTC
CASSSTRQGSIAQYF
>15|TRBV6-6|-|TRBJ2-1|TRBD2
TGTGCCAGCAGTTTCACTAGCGGGGGGGCAAATGAGCAGTTCTTC
CASSFTSGGANEQFF
>15|TRBV6-5|-|TRBJ1-6|-
TGTGCCAGCAGTTACGGCGGGGTATGGAATTCACCCCTCCACTTT
CASSYGGVWNSPLHF
>14|TRBV6-5|-|TRBJ2-2|-
TGTGCCAGCAAAAGTAAACAGGGTGCCGGGGAGCTGTTTTTT
CASKSKQGAGELFF
>15|TRBV18|-|TRBJ2-7|TRBD2
TGTGCCAGCTCACCACAAACCGGGACTAGCGGCGAGCAGTACTTC
CASSPQTGTSGEQYF
>17|TRBV4-1|few|TRBJ1-3|-
TGCGCCAGCAGCCAGGAGCCGAGCTCCCGCTCTGGAAACACCATATATTTT
CASSQEPSSRSGNTIYF
>14|TRBV10-1|-|TRBJ2-1|TRBD2
TGCGCCACCGCAGCGGGGGGCTTATACAATGAGCAGTTCTTC
CATAAGGLYNEQFF
>15|TRBV7-9|-|TRBJ2-7|TRBD2
TGTGCCAGCAGCCTCCGCGGGGGGAGCTCCTACGAGCAGTACTTC
CASSLRGGSSYEQYF
>15|TRBV18|-|TRBJ2-7|-
TGTGCCAGCTCACCAGGTCAGGGGACCTCCTACGAGCAGTACTTC
CASSPGQGTSYEQYF
>16|TRBV24-1|-|TRBJ2-1|TRBD2
TGTGCCACCAGTGACCCTGGGACTAGCGGATCAGAAGAGCAGTTCTTC
CATSDPGTSGSEEQFF
>16|TRBV4-1|-|TRBJ2-2|TRBD2
TGCGCCAGCAGCCCTCCGGGGGGGAGTTGGTCCGGGGAGCTGTTTTTT
CASSPPGGSWSGELFF
>17|TRBV7-9|-|TRBJ2-5|-
TGTGCCAGCAGCCCACGCGGCGTGGGGGGGCGGGAAGAGACCCAGTACTTC
CASSPRGVGGREETQYF
>13|TRBV6-5|-|TRBJ2-2|-
TGTGCCAGCAGTTCCGGGACTACCGGGGAGCTGTTTTTT
CASSSGTTGELFF
>13|TRBV11-2|-|TRBJ1-1|-
TGTGCCAGCAGCTCAATCGGAGGCACTGAAGCTTTCTTT
CASSSIGGTEAFF
>15|TRBV29-1|-|TRBJ1-1|-
TGCAGCGTTGGTCTTATACGGGGGGCAGGTGCTGAAGCTTTCTTT
CSVGLIRGAGAEAFF
>16|TRBV4-1|-|TRBJ2-5|TRBD2
TGCGCCAGCAGCCAATCCGGGGGGGGGTTTGACGAGACCCAGTACTTC
CASSQSGGGFDETQYF
>16|TRBV27|-|TRBJ1-2|TRBD1
TGTGCCAGCAACGAAAGGACAGGGGGCGGCGTGGAGGGCTACACCTTC
CASNERTGGGVEGYTF
>13|TRBV7-9|-|TRBJ2-3|-
TGTGCCCTCTCGGAGGGTGCGGCAGATACGCAGTATTTT
CALSEGAADTQYF
>13|TRBV18|-|TRBJ1-1|-
TGTGCCAGCTCACCCGCGGGGAACACTGAAGCTTTCTTT
CASSPAGNTEAFF
>17|TRBV15|-|TRBJ1-6|-
TGTGCCACCAGCAGAGATATGGCGTCCGGCGGGAATTCACCCCTCCACTTT
CATSRDMASGGNSPLHF
>14|TRBV5-1|-|TRBJ1-2|TRBD1
TGCGCCAGCAGCTTACTGACAGGGGAGTATGGCTACACCTTC
CASSLLTGEYGYTF
>13|TRBV6-6|-|TRBJ2-7|TRBD1
TGTGCCAGCAGCGGCCGAGGGGGCCACAGGCAGTACTTC
CASSGRGGHRQYF
>17|TRBV5-6|-|TRBJ2-2|TRBD2
TGTGCCAGCAGCTTGAGGACTAGCGGGGTGTACACCGGGGAGCTGTTTTTT
CASSLRTSGVYTGELFF
>13|TRBV6-6|-|TRBJ2-7|TRBD1
TGTGCCAGTAGACAGGGGGCAGTATACGAGCAGTACTTC
CASRQGAVYEQYF
>15|TRBV27|once|TRBJ1-2|TRBD1
TGTGCCAGCAGTTCCGACGGGACAGGGTTGTACGGCTACACCTTC
CASSSDGTGLYGYTF
>14|TRBV5-1|-|TRBJ1-1|TRBD1
TGCGCCAGTAAGGGACAGGGGGCAGGCACTGAAGCTTTCTTT
CASKGQGAGTEAFF
>14|TRBV30|-|TRBJ1-2|TRBD1
TGTGCCTGGAGGCAGGGGGCGAGGAATTATGGCTACACCTTC
CAWRQGARNYGYTF
>15|TRBV7-6|-|TRBJ1-4|-
TGTGCCAGCAGCTTAGCGAACGGTATTAATGAAAAACTGTTTTTT
CASSLANGINEKLFF
>15|TRBV27|-|TRBJ2-5|TRBD2
TGTGCCAGCAGACCGTCGACTAGCGGAAGCGAGACCCAGTACTTC
CASRPSTSGSETQYF
>13|TRBV11-3|once|TRBJ2-4|-
TGTGCCAGCAGCGATGCGGGGCCCGGGATTCAGTACTTC
CASSDAGPGIQYF
>14|TRBV7-9|-|TRBJ1-6|-
TGTGCCAGCAGCCATCGGAGCGGCCATTCACCCCTCCACTTT
CASSHRSGHSPLHF
>15|TRBV19|-|TRBJ2-2|TRBD2
TGTGCCAGAGGACTAGCGGGGGGGCCCACCGGGGAGCTGTTTTTT
CARGLAGGPTGELFF